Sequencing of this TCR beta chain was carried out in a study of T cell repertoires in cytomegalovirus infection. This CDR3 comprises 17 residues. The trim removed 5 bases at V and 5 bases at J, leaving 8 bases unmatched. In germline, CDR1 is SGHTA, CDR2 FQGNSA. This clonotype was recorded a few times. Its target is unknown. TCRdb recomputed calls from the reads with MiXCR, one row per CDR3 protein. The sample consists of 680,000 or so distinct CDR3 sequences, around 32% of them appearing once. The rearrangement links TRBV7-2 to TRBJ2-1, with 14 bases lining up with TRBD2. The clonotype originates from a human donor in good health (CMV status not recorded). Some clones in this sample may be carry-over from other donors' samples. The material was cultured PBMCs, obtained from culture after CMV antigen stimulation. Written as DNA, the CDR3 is TGTGCCAGCAGCCCTGGGACTAGCGGGAGAGCCCACAATGAGCAGTTCTTC. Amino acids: CASSPGTSGRAHNEQFF.